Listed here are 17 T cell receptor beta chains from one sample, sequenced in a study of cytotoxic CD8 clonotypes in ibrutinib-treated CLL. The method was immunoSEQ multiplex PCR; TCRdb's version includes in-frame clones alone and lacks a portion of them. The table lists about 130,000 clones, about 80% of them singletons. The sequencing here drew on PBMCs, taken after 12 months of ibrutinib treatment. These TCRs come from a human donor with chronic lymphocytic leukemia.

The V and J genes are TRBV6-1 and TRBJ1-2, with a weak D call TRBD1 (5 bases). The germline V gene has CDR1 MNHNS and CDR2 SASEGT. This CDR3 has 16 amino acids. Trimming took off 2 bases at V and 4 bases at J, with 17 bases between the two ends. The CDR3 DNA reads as TGTGCCAGCAGTGAAAGCTGGTGGGGGATCAGCTATGGCTACACCTTC. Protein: CASSESWWGISYGYTF.

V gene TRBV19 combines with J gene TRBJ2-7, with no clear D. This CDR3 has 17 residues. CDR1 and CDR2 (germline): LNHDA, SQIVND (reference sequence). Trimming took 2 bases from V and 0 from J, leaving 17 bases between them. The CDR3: CASSISYVGKSSYEQYF. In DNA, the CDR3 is TGTGCCAGTAGTATATCTTATGTGGGAAAGAGCTCCTACGAGCAGTACTTC.

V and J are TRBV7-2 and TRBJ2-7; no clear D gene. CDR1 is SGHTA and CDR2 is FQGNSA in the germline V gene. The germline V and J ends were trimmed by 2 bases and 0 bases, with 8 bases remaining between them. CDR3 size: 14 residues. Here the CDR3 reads CASSLYRTSYEQYF. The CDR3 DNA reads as TGTGCCAGCAGCTTATATCGGACCTCCTACGAGCAGTACTTC.

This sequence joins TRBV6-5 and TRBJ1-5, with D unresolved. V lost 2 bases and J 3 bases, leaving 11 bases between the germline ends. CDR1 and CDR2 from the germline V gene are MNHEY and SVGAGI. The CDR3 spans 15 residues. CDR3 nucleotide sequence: TGTGCCAGCAGTTACATCCGAACAGTCAATCAGCCCCAGCATTTT. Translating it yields CASSYIRTVNQPQHF.

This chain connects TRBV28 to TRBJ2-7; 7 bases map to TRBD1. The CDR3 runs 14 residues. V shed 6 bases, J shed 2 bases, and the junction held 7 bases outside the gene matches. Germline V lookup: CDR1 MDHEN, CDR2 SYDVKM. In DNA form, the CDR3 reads TGTGCCAGCAGCCACCGGGACAGCGCCTACGAGCAGTACTTC. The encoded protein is CASSHRDSAYEQYF.

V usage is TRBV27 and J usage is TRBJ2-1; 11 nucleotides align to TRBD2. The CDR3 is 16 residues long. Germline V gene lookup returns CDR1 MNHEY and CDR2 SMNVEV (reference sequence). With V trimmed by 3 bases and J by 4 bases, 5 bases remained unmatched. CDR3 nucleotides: TGTGCCAGCAGTTTCGGACTAGCGGGTCTTTACAATGAGCAGTTCTTC. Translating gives CASSFGLAGLYNEQFF.

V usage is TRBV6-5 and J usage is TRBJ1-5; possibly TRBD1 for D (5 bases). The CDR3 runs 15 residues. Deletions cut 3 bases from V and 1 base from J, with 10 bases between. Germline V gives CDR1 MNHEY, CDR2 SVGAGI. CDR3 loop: CASSYNRLSNQPQHF. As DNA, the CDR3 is TGTGCCAGCAGTTATAACAGGCTAAGCAATCAGCCCCAGCATTTT.

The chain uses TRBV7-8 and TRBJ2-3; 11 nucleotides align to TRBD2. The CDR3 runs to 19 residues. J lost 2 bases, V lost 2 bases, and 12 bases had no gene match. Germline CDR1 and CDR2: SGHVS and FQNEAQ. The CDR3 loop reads CASSLTTNPGLAATDTQYF. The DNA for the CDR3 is TGTGCCAGCAGCTTAACGACGAACCCGGGACTAGCGGCCACAGATACGCAGTATTTT.

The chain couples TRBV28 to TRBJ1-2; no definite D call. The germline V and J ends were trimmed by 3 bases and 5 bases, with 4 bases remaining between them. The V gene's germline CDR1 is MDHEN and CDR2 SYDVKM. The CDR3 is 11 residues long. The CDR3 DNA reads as TGTGCCAGCAGTTTTGTGTATGGCTACACCTTC. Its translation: CASSFVYGYTF.

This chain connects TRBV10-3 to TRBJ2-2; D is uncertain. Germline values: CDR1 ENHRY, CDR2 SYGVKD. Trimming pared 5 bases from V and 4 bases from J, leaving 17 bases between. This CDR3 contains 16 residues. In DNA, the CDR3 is TGTGCCATCAGTTTTATTATCCCTTCGGGCACCGGGGAGCTGTTTTTT. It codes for CAISFIIPSGTGELFF.

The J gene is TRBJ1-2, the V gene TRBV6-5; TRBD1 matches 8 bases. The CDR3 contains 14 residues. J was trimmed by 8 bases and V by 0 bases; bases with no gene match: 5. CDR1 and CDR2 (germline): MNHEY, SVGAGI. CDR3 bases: TGTGCCAGCAGTTACTCGAGAGACAGGGGCGGCTACACCTTC. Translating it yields CASSYSRDRGGYTF.

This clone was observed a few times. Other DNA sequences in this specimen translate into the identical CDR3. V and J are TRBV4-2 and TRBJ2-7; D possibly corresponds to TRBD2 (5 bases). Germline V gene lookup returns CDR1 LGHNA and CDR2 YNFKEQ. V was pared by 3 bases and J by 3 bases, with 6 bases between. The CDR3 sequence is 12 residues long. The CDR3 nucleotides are TGTGCCAGCAGCCAGGGGAGCTACGAGCAGTACTTC. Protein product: CASSQGSYEQYF.

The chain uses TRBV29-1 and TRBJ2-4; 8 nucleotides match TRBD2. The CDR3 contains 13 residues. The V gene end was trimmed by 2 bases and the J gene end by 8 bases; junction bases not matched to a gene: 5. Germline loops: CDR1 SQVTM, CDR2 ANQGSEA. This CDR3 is CSVETSGEDIQYF. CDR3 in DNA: TGCAGCGTTGAAACTAGCGGTGAGGACATTCAGTACTTC.

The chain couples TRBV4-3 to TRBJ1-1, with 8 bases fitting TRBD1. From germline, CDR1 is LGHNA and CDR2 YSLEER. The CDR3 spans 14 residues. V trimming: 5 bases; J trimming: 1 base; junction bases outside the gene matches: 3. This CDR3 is CASSTTGANTEAFF. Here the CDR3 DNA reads TGCGCCAGCAGCACGACAGGGGCGAACACTGAAGCTTTCTTT.

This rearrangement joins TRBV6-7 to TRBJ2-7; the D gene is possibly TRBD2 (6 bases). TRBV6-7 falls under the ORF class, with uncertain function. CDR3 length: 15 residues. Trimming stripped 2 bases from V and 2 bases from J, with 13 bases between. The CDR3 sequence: CASSYVGRITYEQYF. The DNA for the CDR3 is TGTGCCAGCAGTTACGTAGGGAGGATTACCTACGAGCAGTACTTC.

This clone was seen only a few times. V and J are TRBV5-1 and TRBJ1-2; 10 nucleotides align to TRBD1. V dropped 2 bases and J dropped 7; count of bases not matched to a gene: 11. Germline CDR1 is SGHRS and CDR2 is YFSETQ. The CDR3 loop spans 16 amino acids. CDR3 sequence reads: CASSLAPGQGSGGYTF. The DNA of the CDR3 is TGCGCCAGCAGCTTAGCCCCGGGACAGGGGTCGGGTGGCTACACCTTC.

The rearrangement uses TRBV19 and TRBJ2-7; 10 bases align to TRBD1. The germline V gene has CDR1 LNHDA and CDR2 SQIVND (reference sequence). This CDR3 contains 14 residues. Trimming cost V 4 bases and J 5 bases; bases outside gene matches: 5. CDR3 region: CASSTGTGVHEQYF. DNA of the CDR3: TGTGCCAGTAGTACCGGGACAGGGGTCCACGAGCAGTACTTC.